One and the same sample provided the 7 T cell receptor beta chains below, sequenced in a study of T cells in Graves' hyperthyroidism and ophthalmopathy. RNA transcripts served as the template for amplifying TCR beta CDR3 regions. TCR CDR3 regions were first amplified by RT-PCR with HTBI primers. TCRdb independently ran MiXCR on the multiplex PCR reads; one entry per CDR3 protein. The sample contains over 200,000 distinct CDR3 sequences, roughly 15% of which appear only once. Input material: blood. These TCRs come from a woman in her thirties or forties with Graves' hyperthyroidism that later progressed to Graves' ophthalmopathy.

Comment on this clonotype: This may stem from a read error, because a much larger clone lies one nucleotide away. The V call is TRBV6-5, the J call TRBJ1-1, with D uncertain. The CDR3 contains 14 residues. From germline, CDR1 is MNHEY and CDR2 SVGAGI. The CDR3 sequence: CGSSSSRLNTEAFF. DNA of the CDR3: TGTGGCAGCAGTTCCTCGCGTCTGAACACTGAAGCTTTCTTT.

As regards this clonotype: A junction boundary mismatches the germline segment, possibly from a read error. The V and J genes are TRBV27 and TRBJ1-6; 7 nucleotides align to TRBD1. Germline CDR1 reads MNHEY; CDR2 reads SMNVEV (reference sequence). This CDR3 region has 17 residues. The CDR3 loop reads CASSRQGIDSYNSPLHF. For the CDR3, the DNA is TGCGCCAGCAGTCGACAGGGTATCGACTCCTATAATTCACCCCTCCACTTT.

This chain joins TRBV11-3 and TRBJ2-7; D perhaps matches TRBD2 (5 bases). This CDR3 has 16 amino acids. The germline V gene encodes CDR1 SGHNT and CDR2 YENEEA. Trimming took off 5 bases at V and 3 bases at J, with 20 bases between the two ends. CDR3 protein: CASSPYSLDSFYEQYF. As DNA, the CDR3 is TGTGCCAGCAGCCCCTACTCCTTGGACTCCTTCTACGAGCAGTACTTC.

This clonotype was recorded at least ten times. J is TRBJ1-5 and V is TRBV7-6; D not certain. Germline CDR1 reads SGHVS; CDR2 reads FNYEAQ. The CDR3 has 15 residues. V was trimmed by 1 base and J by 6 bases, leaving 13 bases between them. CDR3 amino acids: CASSLGTGSGQPQHF. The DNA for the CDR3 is TGTGCCAGCAGCTTAGGGACCGGTAGCGGTCAGCCCCAGCATTTT.

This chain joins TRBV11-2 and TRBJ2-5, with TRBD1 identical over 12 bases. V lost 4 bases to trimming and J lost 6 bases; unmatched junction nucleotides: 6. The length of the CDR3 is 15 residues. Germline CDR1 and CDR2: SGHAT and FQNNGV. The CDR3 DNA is TGTGCCAGCAGCTGGGGGACAGGGGGCAGGAAGACCCAGTACTTC. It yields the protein CASSWGTGGRKTQYF.

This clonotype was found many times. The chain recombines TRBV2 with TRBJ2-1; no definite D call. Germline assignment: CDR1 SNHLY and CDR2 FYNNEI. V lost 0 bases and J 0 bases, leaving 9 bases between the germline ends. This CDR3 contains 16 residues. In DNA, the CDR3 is TGTGCCAGCAGTGAAGCGCTCACGAGCTCCTACAATGAGCAGTTCTTC. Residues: CASSEALTSSYNEQFF.

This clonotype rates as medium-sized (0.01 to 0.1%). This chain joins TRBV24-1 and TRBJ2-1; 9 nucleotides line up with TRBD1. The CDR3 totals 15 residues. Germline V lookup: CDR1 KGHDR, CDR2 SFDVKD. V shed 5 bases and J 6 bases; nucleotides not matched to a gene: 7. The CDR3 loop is CATSATGTGRNEQFF. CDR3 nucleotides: TGTGCCACCAGTGCCACCGGGACAGGGCGCAATGAGCAGTTCTTC.